This T cell receptor (beta chain) was captured by sequencing in a study of cytomegalovirus exposure and HLA in healthy donors. There are a few counts of this clone. The PCR made use of 60 Vbeta and 13 Jbeta primers. Generated by immunoSEQ multiplex PCR, the TCRdb table keeps only in-frame clones and is missing some. This sample carries 89,000 or so clones, around 75% of them seen once, and the ten largest clones take 9.5% to 12%. The sequenced sample consisted of PBMCs. The origin of this receptor is a man aged 18 to 30 in good health and CMV-seropositive.

CDR3 nucleotides: TGCGCCAGCAGCCAGACAGGGGTGAACGCAGATACGCAGTATTTT. Translating it yields CASSQTGVNADTQYF. The V call is TRBV4-1, the J call TRBJ2-3; 8 nucleotides agree with TRBD1. The J segment lost 4 bases and the V segment lost 3 bases, leaving 6 bases of the junction unmatched. Looked up from germline, CDR1 is MGHRA and CDR2 is YSYEKL. CDR3 size: 15 residues.